The 19 T cell receptor beta chains presented below share a single source sample, sequenced in a study of sequential checkpoint blockade in melanoma. Only in-frame clones appear in the TCRdb table, and some are missing; sequencing was by immunoSEQ multiplex PCR. In the table there are about 11,000 clones, around four fifths of which are singletons. Treatment noted: randomized to nivolumab then ipilimumab (arm A) or the reverse (arm B). This material consisted of CD8+ T cells sorted from blood (inferred from file names), taken from a patient given nivolumab and ipilimumab in sequence. These receptors all stem from a human donor with melanoma.

The CDR3: CASRTSGGLANTGELFF. The CDR3 DNA sequence: TGTGCCAGTAGGACTAGCGGGGGGCTCGCGAACACCGGGGAGCTGTTTTTT. The chain carries TRBV19 and TRBJ2-2, with 13 bases aligning to TRBD2. Germline V gives CDR1 LNHDA, CDR2 SQIVND (reference sequence). The CDR3 contains 17 residues. V was clipped by 6 bases and J by 0 bases; unmatched bases: 4.

The V and J genes are TRBV19 and TRBJ1-5; 7 bases are a match to TRBD1. Trimming cost V 6 bases and J 1 base; bases outside gene matches: 3. Germline CDR1 reads LNHDA; CDR2 reads SQIVND (reference sequence). CDR3 length: 14 amino acids. CDR3 residues: CASRGQQSNQPQHF. The CDR3 DNA is TGTGCCAGTAGGGGACAGCAAAGCAATCAGCCCCAGCATTTT.

The genes are TRBV9 and TRBJ2-1; 8 bases are a match to TRBD1. V trimming: 3 bases; J trimming: 7 bases; junction bases outside the gene matches: 15. The length of the CDR3 is 17 residues. Per germline, CDR1 SGDLS and CDR2 YYNGEE. For the CDR3, the DNA is TGTGCCAGCAGCGAGGGAATGGGGTCAGGGGGCTTGAATGAGCAGTTCTTC. Translated, it gives CASSEGMGSGGLNEQFF.

The chain combines TRBV9 with TRBJ2-3; a weak D match, TRBD2 (6 bases). The ends were cut back, 4 bases at V and 2 bases at J, with 14 bases in the middle. The CDR3 is 15 amino acids. Germline V gene lookup returns CDR1 SGDLS and CDR2 YYNGEE. The CDR3 protein is CASSLSGHATDTQYF. The CDR3 coding sequence is TGTGCCAGCAGCCTTAGCGGCCACGCCACAGATACGCAGTATTTT.

The chain has TRBV5-4 and TRBJ2-3; 8 bases are a match to TRBD1. The junction had 7 bases not matched to a gene; V was cut back by 7 bases and J by 0 bases. The CDR3 has 15 amino acids. Germline V gene data show CDR1 as SGHNT and CDR2 as YYREEE (reference sequence). This CDR3 is CASGTGGLSTDTQYF. CDR3 sequence (DNA): TGTGCCAGCGGCACAGGGGGGCTTAGCACAGATACGCAGTATTTT.

The chain uses TRBV19 and TRBJ2-2; D is unclear. Deletions cut 7 bases from V and 0 bases from J, with 9 bases between. Germline V lookup: CDR1 LNHDA, CDR2 SQIVND (reference sequence). The CDR3 length is 14 residues. CDR3 DNA sequence: TGTGCCAGTAACGAACGGTCGAACACCGGGGAGCTGTTTTTT. This translates into CASNERSNTGELFF.

The CDR3 loop is CASSQDISGANVLTF. The DNA of the CDR3 is TGCGCCAGCAGCCAAGACATCTCTGGGGCCAACGTCCTGACTTTC. This chain uses TRBV5-1 with TRBJ2-6; D remains ambiguous. CDR1 is SGHRS, CDR2 YFSETQ, per germline. The V end was cut by 4 bases, the J end by 0 bases, with 8 bases between. This CDR3 contains 15 residues. The variable domain in full, with the rest retrieved from reference TRBV5-1 and TRBJ2-6, is KAGVTQTPRYLIKTRGQQVTLSCSPISGHRSVSWYQQTPGQGLQFLFEYFSETQRNKGNFPGRFSGRQFSNSRSEMNVSTLELGDSALYLCASSQDISGANVLTFGAGSRLTVL.

The chain employs TRBV19 and TRBJ1-1; D gene ambiguous. The germline V and J ends were trimmed by 3 bases and 5 bases, with 10 bases remaining between them. Looked up from germline, CDR1 is LNHDA and CDR2 is SQIVND (reference sequence). The CDR3 consists of 13 residues. This CDR3 reads CASSMFNPTEAFF. CDR3 bases: TGTGCCAGTAGTATGTTCAATCCAACTGAAGCTTTCTTT.

V is TRBV19 and J is TRBJ2-1, with D hard to call. Trimming stripped 3 bases from V and 0 bases from J, with 12 bases between. The germline V gene has CDR1 LNHDA and CDR2 SQIVND (reference sequence). There are 16 residues in the CDR3. The CDR3 coding sequence is TGTGCCAGTAGTATCGCCGGATACAGCTCCTACAATGAGCAGTTCTTC. As protein: CASSIAGYSSYNEQFF.

The chain combines TRBV6-1 with TRBJ2-7, with 10 bases aligning to TRBD1. Germline assignment: CDR1 MNHNS and CDR2 SASEGT. The length of the CDR3 is 14 residues. With V trimmed by 1 base and J by 5 bases, 2 bases remained unmatched. This chain's CDR3 is CASSEGQGAHEQYF. The CDR3 DNA reads TGTGCCAGCAGTGAAGGACAGGGGGCGCACGAGCAGTACTTC.

This clone has only one observation. The V call is TRBV5-1, the J call TRBJ1-2; weak D call: TRBD1 (6 bases). V was trimmed by 5 bases and J by 6 bases, leaving 20 bases between them. Germline V gives CDR1 SGHRS, CDR2 YFSETQ. The CDR3 is made up of 15 amino acids. CDR3 loop: CASRGTTGTQDGYTF. CDR3 nucleotide sequence: TGCGCCAGCAGGGGGACTACCGGGACACAAGATGGCTACACCTTC.

The rearrangement links TRBV7-9 to TRBJ2-1; 7 bases fit TRBD1. The CDR3 has 16 amino acids. Germline values: CDR1 SEHNR, CDR2 FQNEAQ (reference sequence). Losses at the gene ends were 1 base for V and 0 bases for J; bases not matched to a gene: 3. This CDR3 reads CASSLDSGGSYNEQFF. CDR3 DNA: TGTGCCAGCAGCTTAGACTCAGGGGGCTCCTACAATGAGCAGTTCTTC. The full variable domain, in which reference TRBV7-9 and TRBJ2-1 provide the parts outside the CDR3, is DTGVSQNPRHKITKRGQNVTFRCDPISEHNRLYWYRQTLGQGPEFLTYFQNEAQLEKSRLLSDRFSAERPKGSFSTLEIQRTEQGDSAMYLCASSLDSGGSYNEQFFGPGTRLTVL.

The chain uses TRBV15 and TRBJ1-2, with 7 bases identical to TRBD1. V trimming: 5 bases; J trimming: 1 base; junction bases outside the gene matches: 7. Germline CDR1 is LNHNV and CDR2 is YYDKDF (reference sequence). The CDR3 consists of 15 residues. CDR3 sequence (DNA): TGTGCCACCAGCCCCCGGGACAGTCATAACTATGGCTACACCTTC. Translation: CATSPRDSHNYGYTF. The variable domain in full, completed from reference TRBV15 and TRBJ1-2, reads DAMVIQNPRYQVTQFGKPVTLSCSQTLNHNVMYWYQQKSSQAPKLLFHYYDKDFNNEADTPDNFQSRRPNTSFCFLDIRSPGLGDTAMYLCATSPRDSHNYGYTFGSGTRLTVV.

This rearrangement joins TRBV4-2 to TRBJ2-1; maybe TRBD2 (5 bases). The V gene's germline CDR1 is LGHNA and CDR2 YNFKEQ. The CDR3 is 16 amino acids. V lost 0 bases and J 6 bases, leaving 15 bases between the germline ends. The CDR3 loop is CASSQEDSLMGNEQFF. For the CDR3, the DNA is TGTGCCAGCAGCCAAGAGGACTCTCTCATGGGCAATGAGCAGTTCTTC.

The genes are TRBV7-9 and TRBJ1-1; 8 nucleotides match TRBD1. The CDR3 is made up of 15 amino acids. V trimming: 0 bases; J trimming: 5 bases; junction bases outside the gene matches: 5. From germline, CDR1 is SEHNR and CDR2 FQNEAQ (reference sequence). CDR3 nucleotide sequence: TGTGCCAGCAGCTTAGCCCAGGGGGCATGGACTGAAGCTTTCTTT. This sequence encodes CASSLAQGAWTEAFF.

Only a few counts were recorded for this clone. The V and J genes are TRBV9 and TRBJ1-3; D is unresolved. This CDR3 region has 14 residues. Trimming left V 3 bases short and J 0 bases short, with 7 bases between. CDR1 is SGDLS and CDR2 is YYNGEE in the germline V gene. CDR3 region: CASSGSGSGNTIYF. CDR3 sequence (DNA): TGTGCCAGCAGCGGCAGTGGCTCTGGAAACACCATATATTTT.

The chain combines TRBV10-2 with TRBJ2-5; possibly TRBD2 for D (5 bases). Per the germline V gene, CDR1 is WSHSY and CDR2 is SAAADI. This CDR3 has 13 amino acids. V was trimmed by 1 base and J by 7 bases, leaving 10 bases between them. DNA of the CDR3: TGCGCCAGCAGTGAGTTTGGGGAGTGGACCCAGTACTTC. Protein product: CASSEFGEWTQYF.

The chain uses TRBV11-2 and TRBJ2-5; weak D call: TRBD1 (6 bases). Germline CDR1 and CDR2: SGHAT and FQNNGV. The germline V and J ends were trimmed by 3 bases and 2 bases, with 10 bases remaining between them. This CDR3 region has 14 residues. This CDR3 is CASSFEGTQETQYF. CDR3 DNA sequence: TGTGCCAGCAGCTTCGAGGGGACACAAGAGACCCAGTACTTC.

The V call is TRBV28, the J call TRBJ2-7, with 9 nucleotides matching TRBD2. Looked up from germline, CDR1 is MDHEN and CDR2 is SYDVKM. The CDR3 consists of 13 residues. Trimming cost V 5 bases and J 7 bases; bases outside gene matches: 6. CDR3 amino acids: CASSRAGGREQYF. The CDR3 DNA is TGTGCCAGCAGTAGAGCGGGAGGTAGGGAGCAGTACTTC.